One sample yielded the 20 T cell receptor beta chains listed below, sequenced in a study of T cell responses to AZD1222 COVID-19 vaccine. TCRdb's table, derived via immunoSEQ multiplex PCR, lists solely in-frame clones and lacks some. The sample carries some 130,000 clones, 91% recorded once. Sequences were derived from peripheral blood, sampled 28 days after the second AZD1222 dose. The source is an adult who received the AZD1222 COVID-19 vaccine.

This rearrangement joins TRBV9 to TRBJ2-1; 7 bases align to TRBD2. The germline CDR1 and CDR2 sequences are SGDLS and YYNGEE. CDR3 length: 15 residues. The ends lost 0 bases at V and 0 bases at J; junction bases unmatched: 0. The CDR3 DNA sequence: TGTGCCAGCAGCGTAGGGACTAGCTCCTACAATGAGCAGTTCTTC. Protein: CASSVGTSSYNEQFF.

V and J are TRBV7-9 and TRBJ1-2; 7 positions match TRBD1. There are 14 residues in the CDR3. CDR1 is SEHNR and CDR2 is FQNEAQ in the germline V gene (reference sequence). J gave up 2 bases and V 1 base, and 1 base lay outside the gene matches. The CDR3 DNA reads as TGTGCCAGCAGCTTAGAGGGACAGAACTATGGCTACACCTTC. Translated: CASSLEGQNYGYTF.

This clone has only one observation. The chain couples TRBV20-1 to TRBJ1-4; D not resolved. V was trimmed by 3 bases and J by 8 bases, leaving 10 bases between them. The CDR3 contains 12 residues. CDR1 is DFQATT, CDR2 SNEGSKA, per germline (reference sequence). As DNA, the CDR3 is TGCAGTGCTAGTGCCGTAGGGGAAAAACTGTTTTTT. Translating gives CSASAVGEKLFF.

This clone was seen just once. The chain links TRBV25-1 to TRBJ2-6; D is uncertain. Germline assignment: CDR1 MGHDK and CDR2 SYGVNS. There are 13 residues in the CDR3. V lost 10 bases and J lost 0, with 7 bases in between. The CDR3 DNA is TGTGCCACCGCAAGCTCTGGGGCCAACGTCCTGACTTTC. This codes for CATASSGANVLTF.

The chain uses TRBV4-3 and TRBJ1-1, with D uncertain. Per germline, CDR1 LGHNA and CDR2 YSLEER. This CDR3 contains 15 residues. V gave up 4 bases and J gave up 0 bases, with 12 bases separating them. CDR3 in amino acids: CASSPAGRLNTEAFF. The CDR3 nucleotides read TGCGCCAGCAGCCCCGCGGGAAGACTGAACACTGAAGCTTTCTTT.

In this sample, this clone turned up a few times. The gene calls are TRBV19 and TRBJ2-7, with 7 bases aligning to TRBD2. Trimming took 4 bases from V and 5 from J; bases not matched to a gene: 11. The CDR3 covers 15 residues. CDR1 is LNHDA and CDR2 is SQIVND in the germline V gene (reference sequence). The CDR3: CASSRGRALGDEQYF. CDR3 in DNA: TGTGCCAGTAGTAGGGGGAGGGCGCTTGGGGACGAGCAGTACTTC.

J is TRBJ1-5 and V is TRBV19; D ambiguous. The CDR3 length is 13 residues. The germline V and J ends were trimmed by 5 bases and 6 bases, with 11 bases remaining between them. CDR1 LNHDA and CDR2 SQIVND come from the germline V gene (reference sequence). CDR3 residues: CASSPGSSQPQHF. The CDR3 coding sequence is TGTGCCAGTAGTCCCGGCTCAAGTCAGCCCCAGCATTTT.

The rearrangement joins TRBV11-2 to TRBJ1-6; the D is unclear. This CDR3 is built from 13 residues. With 5 bases removed from V and 7 bases from J, the gap between germline ends came to 9 bases. Germline loops: CDR1 SGHAT, CDR2 FQNNGV. The CDR3 is CASSPRRNSPLHF. CDR3 sequence (DNA): TGTGCCAGCAGCCCTAGAAGAAATTCACCCCTCCACTTT.

This chain connects TRBV12-5 to TRBJ1-5; tentatively, D is TRBD1 (5 bases). Germline CDR1 is LGHNT and CDR2 is FRNRAP. This CDR3 has 14 residues. V lost 0 bases and J 7 bases, leaving 10 bases between the germline ends. The CDR3 sequence is CASGLVGGPQPQHF. The CDR3 DNA is TGTGCTAGTGGTTTGGTGGGGGGTCCCCAGCCCCAGCATTTT.

J is TRBJ1-4 and V is TRBV27; D gene ambiguous. The CDR3 runs 14 residues. Trimming took off 8 bases at V and 4 bases at J, with 14 bases between the two ends. Germline lookup yields CDR1 MNHEY and CDR2 SMNVEV (reference sequence). The CDR3 nucleotides read TGTGCCAGCGCCGACACTTCTAATAATGAAAAACTGTTTTTT. It translates to CASADTSNNEKLFF.

The chain joins TRBV2 to TRBJ1-1; unclear D gene. The CDR3 contains 12 residues. V lost 2 bases and J 8 bases, leaving 9 bases between the germline ends. CDR1 is SNHLY and CDR2 is FYNNEI in the germline V gene. The CDR3 sequence is CASSESRTEAFF. CDR3 coding DNA: TGTGCCAGCAGTGAATCGCGGACCGAAGCTTTCTTT.

The chain joins TRBV11-3 to TRBJ2-1; 9 bases agree with TRBD2. With V trimmed by 3 bases and J by 4 bases, 4 bases remained unmatched. This CDR3 comprises 15 residues. Germline CDR1 is SGHNT and CDR2 is YENEEA. Here the CDR3 DNA reads TGTGCCAGCAGCTTTGGACTAGCGTGGTACAATGAGCAGTTCTTC. Translated, it gives CASSFGLAWYNEQFF.

The V and J genes are TRBV19 and TRBJ1-5; TRBD1 matches 7 bases. After removal of 3 bases from V and 0 bases from J, the junction contained 2 bases not matched to a gene. This CDR3 has 15 residues. CDR1 and CDR2 from the germline V gene are LNHDA and SQIVND (reference sequence). The CDR3 sequence: CASSMTGFSNQPQHF. For the CDR3, the DNA is TGTGCCAGTAGTATGACAGGGTTTAGCAATCAGCCCCAGCATTTT.

J is TRBJ2-1 and V is TRBV6-5; TRBD1 agrees at 10 bases. V dropped 6 bases and J dropped 3; count of bases not matched to a gene: 5. The germline V gene has CDR1 MNHEY and CDR2 SVGAGI. This CDR3 contains 15 residues. In DNA, the CDR3 is TGTGCCAGCAGGAGGGGACAGGGGCTCTACAATGAGCAGTTCTTC. This encodes CASRRGQGLYNEQFF.

The CDR3 spells CASRLGDRGWQETQYF. Here the CDR3 DNA reads TGCGCCAGCCGCCTGGGGGACAGGGGGTGGCAAGAGACCCAGTACTTC. The chain carries TRBV5-1 and TRBJ2-5, with 11 nucleotides matching TRBD1. This CDR3 has 16 residues. The germline gives CDR1 SGHRS, CDR2 YFSETQ. V lost 7 bases to trimming and J lost 2 bases; unmatched junction nucleotides: 10.

V is TRBV6-4 and J is TRBJ2-1, with 9 bases aligning to TRBD2. Germline V gives CDR1 MRHNA, CDR2 SNTAGT. The CDR3 runs 15 residues. V trimming: 6 bases; J trimming: 4 bases; junction bases outside the gene matches: 7. The CDR3 region has the DNA TGTGCCAGCAGCGATATAGCGGGGGAGTACAATGAGCAGTTCTTC. Its protein product is CASSDIAGEYNEQFF.

V and J are TRBV5-1 and TRBJ2-2; D is unclear. The length of the CDR3 is 15 residues. Germline-derived CDR1 and CDR2 are SGHRS and YFSETQ. The V gene lost 4 bases and the J gene lost 0 bases, with 10 bases spanning the gap. The CDR3 DNA is TGCGCCAGCAGCATCGCTCATGCGAACACCGGGGAGCTGTTTTTT. This gives the protein CASSIAHANTGELFF.

A few counts support this clone. This chain links TRBV4-2 with TRBJ1-4; perhaps TRBD1 as D (5 bases). V was shortened by 5 bases and J by 7 bases, with 20 bases between the two germline ends. Germline CDR1 and CDR2: LGHNA and YNFKEQ. This CDR3 has 16 residues. The CDR3 DNA is TGTGCCAGCAGCACCCGACGGAGGGGAGGAATTGAAAAACTGTTTTTT. Amino acid sequence: CASSTRRRGGIEKLFF.

This chain uses TRBV12-3 or TRBV12-4 with TRBJ1-2, with unresolved D. V was clipped by 4 bases and J by 4 bases, with 10 bases between them. This CDR3 comprises 13 residues. The chain's CDR3 is CASSSVKSYGYTF. As DNA, the CDR3 is TGTGCCAGCAGTTCGGTTAAGAGCTATGGCTACACCTTC.

This clone was seen a single time. The chain uses TRBV19 and TRBJ1-5; TRBD1 matches 8 bases. Per the germline V gene, CDR1 is LNHDA and CDR2 is SQIVND (reference sequence). CDR3 length equals 14 residues. Trimming cost V 5 bases and J 6 bases; bases outside gene matches: 6. The CDR3 sequence: CASSPGQGGQPQHF. DNA for the CDR3: TGTGCCAGTAGTCCCGGACAGGGAGGTCAGCCCCAGCATTTT.